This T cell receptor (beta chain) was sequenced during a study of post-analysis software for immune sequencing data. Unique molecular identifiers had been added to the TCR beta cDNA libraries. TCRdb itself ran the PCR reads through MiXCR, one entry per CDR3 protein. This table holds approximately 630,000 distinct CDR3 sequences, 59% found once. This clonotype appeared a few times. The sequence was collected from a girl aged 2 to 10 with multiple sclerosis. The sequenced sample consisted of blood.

The CDR3 protein is CSVGSQVNVEAFF. The DNA of the CDR3 is TGCAGCGTTGGAAGTCAGGTCAACGTTGAAGCTTTCTTT. The gene calls are TRBV29-1 and TRBJ1-1; no reliable D call. Germline values: CDR1 SQVTM, CDR2 ANQGSEA. The CDR3 covers 13 residues. Trimming took 4 bases from V and 7 from J, leaving 16 bases between them. Combining the CDR3 with reference TRBV29-1 and TRBJ1-1 gives the whole variable domain SAVISQKPSRDICQRGTSLTIQCQVDSQVTMMFWYRQQPGQSLTLIATANQGSEATYESGFVIDKFPISRPNLTFSTLTVSNMSPEDSSIYLCSVGSQVNVEAFFGQGTRLTVV.